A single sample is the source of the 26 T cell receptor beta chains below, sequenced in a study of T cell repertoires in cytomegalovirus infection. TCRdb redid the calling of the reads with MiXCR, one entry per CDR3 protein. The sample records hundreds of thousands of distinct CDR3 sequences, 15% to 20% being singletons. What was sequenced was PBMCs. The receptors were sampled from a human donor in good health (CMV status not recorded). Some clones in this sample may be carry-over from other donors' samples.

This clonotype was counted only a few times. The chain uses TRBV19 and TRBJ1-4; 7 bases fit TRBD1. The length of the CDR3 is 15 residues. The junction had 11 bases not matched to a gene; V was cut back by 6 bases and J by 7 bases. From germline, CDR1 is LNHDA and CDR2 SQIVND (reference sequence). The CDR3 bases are TGTGCCAGTAGCCTGGCCGACAGGGTTGGTGAAAAACTGTTTTTT. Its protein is CASSLADRVGEKLFF.

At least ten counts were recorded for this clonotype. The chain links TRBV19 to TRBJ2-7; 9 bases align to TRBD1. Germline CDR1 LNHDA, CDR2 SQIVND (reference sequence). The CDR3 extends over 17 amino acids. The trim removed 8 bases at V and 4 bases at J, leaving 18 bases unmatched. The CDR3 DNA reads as TGTGCCAGTGGGGTAGCTTCCTCGGGACAGGGTGCGTACGAGCAGTACTTC. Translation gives CASGVASSGQGAYEQYF.

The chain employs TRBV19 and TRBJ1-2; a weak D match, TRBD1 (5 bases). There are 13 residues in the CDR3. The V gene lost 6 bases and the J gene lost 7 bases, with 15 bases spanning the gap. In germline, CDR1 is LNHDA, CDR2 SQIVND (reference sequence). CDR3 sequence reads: CASSRGREGGYTF. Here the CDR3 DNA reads TGTGCCAGTAGCCGGGGCAGGGAAGGTGGCTACACCTTC.

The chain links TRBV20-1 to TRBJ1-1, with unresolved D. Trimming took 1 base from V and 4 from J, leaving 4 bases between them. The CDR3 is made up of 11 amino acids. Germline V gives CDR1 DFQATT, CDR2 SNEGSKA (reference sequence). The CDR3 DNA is TGCAGTGCTAGAGCCTTCACTGAAGCTTTCTTT. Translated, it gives CSARAFTEAFF.

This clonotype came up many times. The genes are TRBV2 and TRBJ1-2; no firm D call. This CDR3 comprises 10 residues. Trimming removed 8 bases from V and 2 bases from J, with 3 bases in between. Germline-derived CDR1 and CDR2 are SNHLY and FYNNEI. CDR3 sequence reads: CASGNYGYTF. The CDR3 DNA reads TGTGCCAGCGGAAACTATGGCTACACCTTC.

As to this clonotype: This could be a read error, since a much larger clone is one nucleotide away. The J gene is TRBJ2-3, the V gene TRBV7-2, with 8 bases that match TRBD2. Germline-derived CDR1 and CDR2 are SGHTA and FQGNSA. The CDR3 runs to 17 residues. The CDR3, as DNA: TGTGCCAGCACCTTATCAGGCAGCGGGGGAGGTGGGGATACGCAGTATTTT. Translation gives CASTLSGSGGGGDTQYF.

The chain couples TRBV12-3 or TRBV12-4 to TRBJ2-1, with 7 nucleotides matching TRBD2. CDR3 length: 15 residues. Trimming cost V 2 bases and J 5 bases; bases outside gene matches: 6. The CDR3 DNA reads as TGTGCCAGCAGTTTAAGTCTAGCGGAAAACAATGAGCAGTTCTTC. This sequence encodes CASSLSLAENNEQFF.

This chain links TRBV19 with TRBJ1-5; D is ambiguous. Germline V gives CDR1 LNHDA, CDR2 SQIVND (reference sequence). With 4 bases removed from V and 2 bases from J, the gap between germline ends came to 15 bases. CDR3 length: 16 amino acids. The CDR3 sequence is CASSNAPSQGNQPQHF. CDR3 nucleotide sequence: TGTGCCAGTAGTAATGCGCCTAGCCAGGGCAATCAGCCCCAGCATTTT.

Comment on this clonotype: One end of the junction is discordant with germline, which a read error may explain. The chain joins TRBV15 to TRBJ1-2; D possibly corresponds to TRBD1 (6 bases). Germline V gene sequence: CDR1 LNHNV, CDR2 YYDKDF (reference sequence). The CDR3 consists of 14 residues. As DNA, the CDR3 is TGTGCCACCAGAGGGGCAGGGGACCCCTATGTCTACACCTTC. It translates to CATRGAGDPYVYTF. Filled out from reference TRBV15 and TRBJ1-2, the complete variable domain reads DAMVIQNPRYQVTQFGKPVTLSCSQTLNHNVMYWYQQKSSQAPKLLFHYYDKDFNNEADTPDNFQSRRPNTSFCFLDIRSPGLGDTAMYLCATRGAGDPYVYTFGSGTRLTVV.

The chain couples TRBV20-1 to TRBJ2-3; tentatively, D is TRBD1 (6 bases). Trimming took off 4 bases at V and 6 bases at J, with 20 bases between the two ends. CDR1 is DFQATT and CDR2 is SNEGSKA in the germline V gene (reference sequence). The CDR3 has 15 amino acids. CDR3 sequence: CSATDRRHPQDTQYF. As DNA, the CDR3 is TGCAGTGCTACTGACAGGCGCCATCCTCAGGATACGCAGTATTTT.

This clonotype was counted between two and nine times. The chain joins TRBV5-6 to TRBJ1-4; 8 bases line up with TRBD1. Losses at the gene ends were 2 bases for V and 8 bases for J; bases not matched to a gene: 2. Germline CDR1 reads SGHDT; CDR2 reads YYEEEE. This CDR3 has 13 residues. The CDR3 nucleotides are TGTGCCAGCAGCTTTGGGGACAGGGAAAAACTGTTTTTT. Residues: CASSFGDREKLFF.

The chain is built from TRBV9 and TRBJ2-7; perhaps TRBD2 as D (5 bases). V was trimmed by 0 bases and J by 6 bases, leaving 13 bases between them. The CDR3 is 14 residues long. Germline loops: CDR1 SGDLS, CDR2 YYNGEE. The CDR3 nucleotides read TGTGCCAGCAGCGTAGCTGCGGGTTTTGGCGAGCAGTACTTC. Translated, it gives CASSVAAGFGEQYF.

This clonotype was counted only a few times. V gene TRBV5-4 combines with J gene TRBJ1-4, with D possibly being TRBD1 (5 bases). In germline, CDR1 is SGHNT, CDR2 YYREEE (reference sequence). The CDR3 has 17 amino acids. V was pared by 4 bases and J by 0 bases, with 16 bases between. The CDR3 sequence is CASSPGGGGATNEKLFF. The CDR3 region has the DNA TGTGCCAGCAGCCCGGGGGGAGGCGGGGCAACTAATGAAAAACTGTTTTTT.

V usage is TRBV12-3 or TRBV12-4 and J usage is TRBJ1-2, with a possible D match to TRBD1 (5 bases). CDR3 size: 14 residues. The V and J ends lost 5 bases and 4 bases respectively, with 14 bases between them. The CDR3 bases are TGTGCCAGCAGTCTCCACGCGGGGGGCTATGGCTACACCTTC. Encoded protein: CASSLHAGGYGYTF.

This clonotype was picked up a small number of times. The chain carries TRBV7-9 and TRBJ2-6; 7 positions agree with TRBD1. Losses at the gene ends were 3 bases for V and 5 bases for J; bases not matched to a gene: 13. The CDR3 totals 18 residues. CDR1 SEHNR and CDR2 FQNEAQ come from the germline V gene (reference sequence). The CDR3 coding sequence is TGTGCCAGCAGCTTTTACGGGACAGCGTCTTTAAGGGCCAACGTCCTGACTTTC. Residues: CASSFYGTASLRANVLTF.

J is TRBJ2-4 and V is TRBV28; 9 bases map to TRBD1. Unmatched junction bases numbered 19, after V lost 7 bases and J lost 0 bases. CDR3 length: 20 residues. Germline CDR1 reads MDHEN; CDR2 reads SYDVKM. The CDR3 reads CASTPWDFSGTGKAKNIQYF. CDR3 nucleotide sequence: TGTGCCAGCACCCCGTGGGACTTCTCCGGGACAGGGAAAGCCAAAAACATTCAGTACTTC.

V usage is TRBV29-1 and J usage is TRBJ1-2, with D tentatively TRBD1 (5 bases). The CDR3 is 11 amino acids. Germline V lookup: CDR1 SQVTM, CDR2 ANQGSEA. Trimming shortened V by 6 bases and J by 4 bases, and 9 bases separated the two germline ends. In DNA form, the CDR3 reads TGCAGCGTCGACACAGGCTATGGCTACACCTTC. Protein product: CSVDTGYGYTF.

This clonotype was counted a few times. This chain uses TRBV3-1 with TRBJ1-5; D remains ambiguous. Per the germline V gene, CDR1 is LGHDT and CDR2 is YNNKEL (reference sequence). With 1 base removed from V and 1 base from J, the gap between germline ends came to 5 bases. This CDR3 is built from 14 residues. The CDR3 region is CASSQVVSNQPQHF. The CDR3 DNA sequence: TGTGCCAGCAGCCAAGTGGTCAGCAATCAGCCCCAGCATTTT.

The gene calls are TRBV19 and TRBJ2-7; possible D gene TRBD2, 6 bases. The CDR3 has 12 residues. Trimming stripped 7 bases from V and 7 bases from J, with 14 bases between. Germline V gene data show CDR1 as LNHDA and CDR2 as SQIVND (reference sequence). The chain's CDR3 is CASMGPGGEQYF. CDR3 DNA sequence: TGTGCCAGTATGGGCCCCGGGGGTGAGCAGTACTTC.

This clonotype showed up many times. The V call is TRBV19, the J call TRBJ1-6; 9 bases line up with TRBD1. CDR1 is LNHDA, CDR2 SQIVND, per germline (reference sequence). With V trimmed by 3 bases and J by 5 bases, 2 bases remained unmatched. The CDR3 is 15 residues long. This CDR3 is CASSMDRGDNSPLHF. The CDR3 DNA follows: TGTGCCAGTAGTATGGACAGGGGAGATAATTCACCCCTCCACTTT.

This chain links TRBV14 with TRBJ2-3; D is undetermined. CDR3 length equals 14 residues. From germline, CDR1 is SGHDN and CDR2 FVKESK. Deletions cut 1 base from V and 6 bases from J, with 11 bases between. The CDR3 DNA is TGTGCCAGCAGCCAAGTGTTTGGATGGGATACGCAGTATTTT. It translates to CASSQVFGWDTQYF.

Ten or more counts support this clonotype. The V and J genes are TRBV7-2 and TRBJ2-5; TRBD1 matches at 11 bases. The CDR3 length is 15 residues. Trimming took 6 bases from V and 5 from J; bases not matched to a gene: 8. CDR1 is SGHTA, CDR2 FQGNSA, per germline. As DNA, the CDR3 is TGTGCCAGCAGACGGACAGGGGGCTATGCGGAGACCCAGTACTTC. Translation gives CASRRTGGYAETQYF.

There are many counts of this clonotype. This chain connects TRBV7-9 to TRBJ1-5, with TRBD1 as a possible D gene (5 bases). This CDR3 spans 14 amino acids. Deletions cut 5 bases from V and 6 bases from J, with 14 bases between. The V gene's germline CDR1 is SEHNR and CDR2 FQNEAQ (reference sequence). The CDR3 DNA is TGTGCCAGCAGCCAAACGGGGGGAGGTCAGCCCCAGCATTTT. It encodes CASSQTGGGQPQHF.

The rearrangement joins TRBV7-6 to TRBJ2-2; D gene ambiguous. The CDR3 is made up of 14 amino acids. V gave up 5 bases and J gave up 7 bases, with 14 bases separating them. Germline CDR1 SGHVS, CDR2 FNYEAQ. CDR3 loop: CASSPPASNGELFF. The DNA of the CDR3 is TGTGCCAGCAGCCCTCCAGCCTCCAACGGGGAGCTGTTTTTT.

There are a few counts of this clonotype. The CDR3, as DNA: TGCAGCGTTGAACTGGGCAGGAAAGCTTTCTTT. Translating gives CSVELGRKAFF. This chain connects TRBV29-1 to TRBJ1-1; the D is unclear. This CDR3 spans 11 amino acids. Per the germline V gene, CDR1 is SQVTM and CDR2 is ANQGSEA. Trimming left V 2 bases short and J 9 bases short, with 10 bases between.

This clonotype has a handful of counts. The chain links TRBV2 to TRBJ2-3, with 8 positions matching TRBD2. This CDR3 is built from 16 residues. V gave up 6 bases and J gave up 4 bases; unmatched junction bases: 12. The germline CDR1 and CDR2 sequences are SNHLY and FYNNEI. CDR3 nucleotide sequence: TGTGCCAGCAGCCTCCAACCGGGACTAGATCCAGATACGCAGTATTTT. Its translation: CASSLQPGLDPDTQYF.